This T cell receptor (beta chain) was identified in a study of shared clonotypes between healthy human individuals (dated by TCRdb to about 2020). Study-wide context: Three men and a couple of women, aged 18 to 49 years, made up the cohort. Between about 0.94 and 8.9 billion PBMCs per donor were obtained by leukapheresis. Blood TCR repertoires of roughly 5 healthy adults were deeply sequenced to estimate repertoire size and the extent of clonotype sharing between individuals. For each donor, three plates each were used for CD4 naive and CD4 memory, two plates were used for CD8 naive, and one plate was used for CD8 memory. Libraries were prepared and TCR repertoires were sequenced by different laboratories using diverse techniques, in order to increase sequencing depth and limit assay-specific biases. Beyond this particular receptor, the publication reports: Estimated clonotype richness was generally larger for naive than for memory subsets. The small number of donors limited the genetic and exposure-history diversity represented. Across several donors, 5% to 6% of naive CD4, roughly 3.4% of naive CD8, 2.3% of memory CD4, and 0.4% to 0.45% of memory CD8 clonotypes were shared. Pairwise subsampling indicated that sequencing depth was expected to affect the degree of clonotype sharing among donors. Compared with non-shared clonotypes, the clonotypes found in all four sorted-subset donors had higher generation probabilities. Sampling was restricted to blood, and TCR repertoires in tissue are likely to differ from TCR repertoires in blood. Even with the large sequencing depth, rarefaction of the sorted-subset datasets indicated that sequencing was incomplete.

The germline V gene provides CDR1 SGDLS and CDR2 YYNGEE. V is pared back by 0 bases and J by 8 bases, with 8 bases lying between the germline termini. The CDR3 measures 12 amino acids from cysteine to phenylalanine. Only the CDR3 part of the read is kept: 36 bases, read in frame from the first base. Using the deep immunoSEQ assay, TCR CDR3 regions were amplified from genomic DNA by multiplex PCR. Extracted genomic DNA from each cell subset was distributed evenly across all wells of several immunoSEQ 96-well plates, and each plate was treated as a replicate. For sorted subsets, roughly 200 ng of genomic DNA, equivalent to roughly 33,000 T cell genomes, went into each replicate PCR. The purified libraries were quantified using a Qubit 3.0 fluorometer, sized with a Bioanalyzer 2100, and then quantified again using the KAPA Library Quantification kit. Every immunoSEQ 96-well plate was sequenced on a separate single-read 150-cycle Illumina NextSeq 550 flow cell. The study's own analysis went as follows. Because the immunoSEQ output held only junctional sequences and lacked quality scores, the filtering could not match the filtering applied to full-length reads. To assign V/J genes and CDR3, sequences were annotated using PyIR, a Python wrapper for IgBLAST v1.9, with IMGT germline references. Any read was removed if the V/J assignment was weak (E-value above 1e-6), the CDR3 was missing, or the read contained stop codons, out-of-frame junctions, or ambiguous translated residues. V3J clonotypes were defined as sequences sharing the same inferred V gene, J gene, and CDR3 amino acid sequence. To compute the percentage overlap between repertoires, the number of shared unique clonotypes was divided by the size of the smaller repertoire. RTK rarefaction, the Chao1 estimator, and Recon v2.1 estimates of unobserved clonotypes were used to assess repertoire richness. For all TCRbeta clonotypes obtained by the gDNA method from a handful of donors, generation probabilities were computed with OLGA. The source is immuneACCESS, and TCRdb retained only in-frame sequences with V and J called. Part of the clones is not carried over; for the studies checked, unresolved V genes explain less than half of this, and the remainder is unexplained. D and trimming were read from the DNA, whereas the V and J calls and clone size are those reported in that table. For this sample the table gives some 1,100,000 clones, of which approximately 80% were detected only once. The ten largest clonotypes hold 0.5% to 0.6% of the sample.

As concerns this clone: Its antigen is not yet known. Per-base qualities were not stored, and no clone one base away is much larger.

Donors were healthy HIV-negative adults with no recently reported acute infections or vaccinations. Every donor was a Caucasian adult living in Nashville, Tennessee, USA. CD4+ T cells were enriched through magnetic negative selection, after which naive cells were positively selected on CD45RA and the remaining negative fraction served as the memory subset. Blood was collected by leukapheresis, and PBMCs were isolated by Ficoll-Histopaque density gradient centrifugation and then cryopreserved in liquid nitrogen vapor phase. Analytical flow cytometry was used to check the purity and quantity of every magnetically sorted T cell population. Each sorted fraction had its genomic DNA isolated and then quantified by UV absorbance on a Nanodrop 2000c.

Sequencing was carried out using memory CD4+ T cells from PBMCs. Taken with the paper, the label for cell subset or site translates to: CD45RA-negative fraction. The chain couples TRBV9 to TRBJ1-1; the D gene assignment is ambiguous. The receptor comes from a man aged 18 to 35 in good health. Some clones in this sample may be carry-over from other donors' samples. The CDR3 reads CASSVDTEEAFF. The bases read TGTGCCAGCAGCGTAGATACAGAAGAAGCTTTCTTT.